This is a list of T cell receptor beta chains from one sample in a study of Graves' ophthalmopathy and Graves' hyperthyroidism. TCRdb independently ran MiXCR on the multiplex PCR reads; one entry per CDR3 protein. The sample has hundreds of thousands of distinct CDR3 sequences; more than 40% are singletons. Sample: peripheral blood. The receptors were sampled from an adult man with Graves' ophthalmopathy. Each CDR3 is given without its conserved first and last residue. The D gene is left open where the match is weak.

ASSPRSQASGNTIY	TRBV7-6	TRBJ1-3	NA
ATRGSYEQY	TRBV24-1	TRBJ2-7	NA
SVLVGNDGYT	TRBV29-1	TRBJ1-2	NA
SATTGERGGEKLF	TRBV29-1	TRBJ1-4	TRBD1
ASSQEGAPRRNSPLH	TRBV7-9	TRBJ1-6	TRBD1
ASSVEDQTGAYGYT	TRBV7-2	TRBJ1-2	TRBD1
ATSAPTGGRNQPQH	TRBV24-1	TRBJ1-5	TRBD1
ASARKAYDTEAF	TRBV12-5	TRBJ1-1	NA
SAAREVGETQY	TRBV29-1	NA	TRBD2
ASSPLQGKFGYT	TRBV4-1	TRBJ1-2	NA
ASSPQVRTGGGSPLH	TRBV7-2	TRBJ1-6	TRBD1
SAKGGNNQPQH	TRBV20-1	TRBJ1-5	NA
ASSLEWQGMNGELF	TRBV5-1	TRBJ2-2	NA
ASSLPGTNGPPV	TRBV7-9	TRBJ1-1	NA
ASSYSDSTYEQY	TRBV10-3	TRBJ2-7	NA
SARGTGSWEQY	TRBV20-1	TRBJ2-7	TRBD1
ASSILTGACGYT	TRBV7-9	TRBJ1-2	TRBD1
ASSMGQGAPRNTEAF	TRBV11-2	TRBJ1-1	TRBD1
AISPRGLGTEAF	TRBV10-3	TRBJ1-1	NA
AISVGGGNEKLF	TRBV10-3	TRBJ1-4	NA
ASRAPGGNQPQH	TRBV2	TRBJ1-5	NA
ASSFSRDRGRVYQTNEKLF	TRBV7-9	TRBJ1-4	TRBD1
ASSNHATSGNTIY	TRBV2	TRBJ1-3	NA